This is a list of T cell receptor beta chains from one sample in a study of T cells after yellow fever vaccination. TCRdb re-called the 5' RACE reads with MiXCR, one entry per CDR3 protein. Of under 300,000 distinct CDR3 sequences in the sample, around 6.7% are singletons; the top ten hold approximately 1%. Sequences were derived from CD4+ T cells sorted from PBMCs, sampled on the day of the yellow fever booster vaccination. The receptor source for this set is a man under 40 who received the YFV17D yellow fever vaccine. The CDR3 runs from the conserved cysteine through the conserved F or W. The D gene is left open where the match is weak. Rows may omit the clone size; those that give it use once, few, many or a size class.

j_call: TRBJ2-7; d_call: .; v_call: TRBV20-1; clone_size: many; cdr3_nt: TGCAGTGCCGCAAACCCCACAACGGCCGAGCAGTACTTC; cdr3_aa: CSAANPTTAEQYF
j_call: TRBJ2-3; d_call: .; v_call: TRBV20-1; clone_size: .; cdr3_nt: TGCAGTGCGGCCCGCGGCACAGATACGCAGTATTTT; cdr3_aa: CSAARGTDTQYF
j_call: TRBJ1-5; d_call: .; v_call: TRBV19; clone_size: many; cdr3_nt: TGTGCCAGTAGTATATCGGGTAATCAGCCCCAGCATTTT; cdr3_aa: CASSISGNQPQHF
j_call: TRBJ2-7; d_call: .; v_call: TRBV20-1; clone_size: many; cdr3_nt: TGCAGTGCTAGTCTCCCTGGTTCACAGAGGGTCTACGAGCAGTACTTC; cdr3_aa: CSASLPGSQRVYEQYF
j_call: TRBJ2-1; d_call: .; v_call: TRBV24-1; clone_size: few; cdr3_nt: TGTGCCACCAGTGCCGTAGGTAGCGAGGGACTGGAGCAGTTCTTC; cdr3_aa: CATSAVGSEGLEQFF
j_call: TRBJ2-7; d_call: .; v_call: TRBV12-3/TRBV12-4; clone_size: many; cdr3_nt: TGTGCCAGCAGTCAAGGCTCGCCCGGCGAGCAGTACTTC; cdr3_aa: CASSQGSPGEQYF
j_call: TRBJ2-7; d_call: .; v_call: TRBV7-6; clone_size: few; cdr3_nt: TGTGCCAGCAGCTTGACTCATCAAAACTACGAGCAGTACTTC; cdr3_aa: CASSLTHQNYEQYF
j_call: TRBJ2-1; d_call: .; v_call: TRBV20-1; clone_size: many; cdr3_nt: TGCAGTGCTAGAGCCGTGGTTTTCTACAATGAGCAGTTCTTC; cdr3_aa: CSARAVVFYNEQFF
j_call: TRBJ2-3; d_call: .; v_call: TRBV28; clone_size: few; cdr3_nt: TGTGCCAGCAGTTTATGGGGCGGCTCTAAGGGTTGGGGCACAGATACGCAGTATTTT; cdr3_aa: CASSLWGGSKGWGTDTQYF
j_call: TRBJ2-3; d_call: .; v_call: TRBV7-2; clone_size: many; cdr3_nt: TGTGCCAGCAGCCTTACTCCCCCCGATACGCAGTATTTT; cdr3_aa: CASSLTPPDTQYF
j_call: TRBJ2-7; d_call: .; v_call: TRBV15; clone_size: .; cdr3_nt: TGTGCCACCAGCGGCGGGGCAGGGACCTACGAGCAGTACTTC; cdr3_aa: CATSGGAGTYEQYF
j_call: TRBJ2-1; d_call: .; v_call: TRBV18; clone_size: few; cdr3_nt: TGTGCCAGCTCACCATACGGGGTCGGTGAGCAGTTCTTC; cdr3_aa: CASSPYGVGEQFF
j_call: TRBJ1-5; d_call: TRBD1; v_call: TRBV5-1; clone_size: .; cdr3_nt: TGCGCCAGCAGCTTGGGGGGGGGGACAGGGGTGCACCAGCCCCAGCATTTT; cdr3_aa: CASSLGGGTGVHQPQHF
j_call: TRBJ2-5; d_call: .; v_call: TRBV7-2; clone_size: .; cdr3_nt: TGTGCCAGCAGCTTTTACAGGGAGGAGGAGACCCAGTACTTC; cdr3_aa: CASSFYREEETQYF
j_call: TRBJ2-1; d_call: .; v_call: TRBV12-3/TRBV12-4; clone_size: many; cdr3_nt: TGTGCCAGCAGTTTTCGTCCGGACAACAATGAGCAGTTCTTC; cdr3_aa: CASSFRPDNNEQFF
j_call: TRBJ2-1; d_call: TRBD2; v_call: TRBV4-3; clone_size: many; cdr3_nt: TGCGCCAGCAGCCATGATGGGCGGGAGTACTCCTACAATGAGCAGTTCTTC; cdr3_aa: CASSHDGREYSYNEQFF
j_call: TRBJ2-7; d_call: .; v_call: TRBV6-6; clone_size: .; cdr3_nt: TGTGCCAGCACCCAACGGGACCCGACCGAGCAGTACTTC; cdr3_aa: CASTQRDPTEQYF
j_call: TRBJ1-4; d_call: .; v_call: TRBV7-3; clone_size: few; cdr3_nt: TGTGCCAGCAGCTTAAGCTATGAAAAACTGTTTTTT; cdr3_aa: CASSLSYEKLFF
j_call: TRBJ1-5; d_call: .; v_call: TRBV9; clone_size: many; cdr3_nt: TGTGCCAGCAGCAAACGAACGGGTGCGGGGCAGCCCCAGCATTTT; cdr3_aa: CASSKRTGAGQPQHF
j_call: TRBJ2-1; d_call: .; v_call: TRBV5-1; clone_size: many; cdr3_nt: TGCGCCAGCAGCCCGGGACTTTCCTACAATGAGCAGTTCTTC; cdr3_aa: CASSPGLSYNEQFF
j_call: TRBJ2-5; d_call: TRBD2; v_call: TRBV6-2/TRBV6-3; clone_size: .; cdr3_nt: TGTGCCAGCAGTTACGGAAGCGGGAGGGTCCAAGAGACCCAGTACTTC; cdr3_aa: CASSYGSGRVQETQYF
j_call: TRBJ2-1; d_call: TRBD2; v_call: TRBV12-3/TRBV12-4; clone_size: few; cdr3_nt: TGTGCCAGCAGTTTAGCGTTTGGGACTAGCGGGAACAATGAGCAGTTCTTC; cdr3_aa: CASSLAFGTSGNNEQFF
j_call: TRBJ2-1; d_call: TRBD2; v_call: TRBV11-2; clone_size: many; cdr3_nt: TGTGCCAGCAGCTTAGTTCCGACTAGCGGGAGCTTGGATGAGCAGTTCTTC; cdr3_aa: CASSLVPTSGSLDEQFF
j_call: TRBJ2-1; d_call: TRBD2; v_call: TRBV7-2; clone_size: many; cdr3_nt: TGTGCCAGCAGCTTACGGGCGGGAGCTACTTACAATGAGCAGTTCTTC; cdr3_aa: CASSLRAGATYNEQFF
j_call: TRBJ2-1; d_call: TRBD2; v_call: TRBV12-5; clone_size: .; cdr3_nt: TGTGCTAGTGGCCTACTACTGGTGGCTAGCGGGAAGGGTAATGAGCAGTTCTTC; cdr3_aa: CASGLLLVASGKGNEQFF
j_call: TRBJ2-3; d_call: .; v_call: TRBV28; clone_size: few; cdr3_nt: TGTGCCAGCAGTTTTTGGACAAACACAGATACGCAGTATTTT; cdr3_aa: CASSFWTNTDTQYF
j_call: TRBJ1-5; d_call: .; v_call: TRBV12-3/TRBV12-4; clone_size: few; cdr3_nt: TGTGCCAGCAGTTTGATTCTCCGGGGGATACTTCGGGAAGGGGATCAGCCCCAGCATTTT; cdr3_aa: CASSLILRGILREGDQPQHF
j_call: TRBJ1-1; d_call: .; v_call: TRBV11-2; clone_size: .; cdr3_nt: TGTGCCAGCAGCTTAGGCGTCGTCCCCCAAGCTTTCTTT; cdr3_aa: CASSLGVVPQAFF
j_call: TRBJ2-3; d_call: .; v_call: TRBV20-1; clone_size: few; cdr3_nt: TGCAGTGCTTCAGGACTTACTAGCACAGATACGCAGTATTTT; cdr3_aa: CSASGLTSTDTQYF
j_call: TRBJ2-6; d_call: .; v_call: TRBV28; clone_size: few; cdr3_nt: TGTGCCAGCAGATCCCCAGGGTTCGGGGCCAACGTCCTGACTTTC; cdr3_aa: CASRSPGFGANVLTF
j_call: TRBJ2-1; d_call: .; v_call: TRBV20-1; clone_size: few; cdr3_nt: TGCAGTGCTAGAGCGGCTCTCTACAATGAGCAGTTCTTC; cdr3_aa: CSARAALYNEQFF
j_call: TRBJ2-7; d_call: TRBD2; v_call: TRBV12-3/TRBV12-4; clone_size: many; cdr3_nt: TGTGCCAGCAGTTACCGGGACTATGTGTACGAGCAGTACTTC; cdr3_aa: CASSYRDYVYEQYF
j_call: TRBJ2-1; d_call: .; v_call: TRBV4-3; clone_size: few; cdr3_nt: TGCGCCAGCAGCCAAGAACAGAGCTCCTACAATGAGCAGTTCTTC; cdr3_aa: CASSQEQSSYNEQFF
j_call: TRBJ2-5; d_call: TRBD2; v_call: TRBV20-1; clone_size: .; cdr3_nt: TGCAGTGGTCGTGGGACTAGCGGGGCCCTCCTAGAGACCCAGTACTTC; cdr3_aa: CSGRGTSGALLETQYF
j_call: TRBJ1-1; d_call: TRBD1; v_call: TRBV5-5; clone_size: few; cdr3_nt: TGTGCCAGCAGCCACCATAGACAGGGCCGGAACACTGAAGCTTTCTTT; cdr3_aa: CASSHHRQGRNTEAFF
j_call: TRBJ1-6; d_call: TRBD1; v_call: TRBV7-6; clone_size: few; cdr3_nt: TGTGCCAGCAGCCGACAGGGTAATCCACCCCTCCACTTT; cdr3_aa: CASSRQGNPPLHF
j_call: TRBJ2-3; d_call: TRBD2; v_call: TRBV20-1; clone_size: few; cdr3_nt: TGCAGTGCTCCCCCACTAGCGGGAGGGCGGACGCAGTATTTT; cdr3_aa: CSAPPLAGGRTQYF
j_call: TRBJ2-2; d_call: .; v_call: TRBV25-1; clone_size: few; cdr3_nt: TGTGCCAGCAGTCTGAGCGGGCGGTACACCGGGGAGCTGTTTTTT; cdr3_aa: CASSLSGRYTGELFF
j_call: TRBJ2-7; d_call: .; v_call: TRBV11-2; clone_size: few; cdr3_nt: TGTGCCAGCAGGCCCAGCCAAAGCAGTTACGAGCAGTACTTC; cdr3_aa: CASRPSQSSYEQYF
j_call: TRBJ2-7; d_call: .; v_call: TRBV15; clone_size: .; cdr3_nt: TGTGCCACCAGCAGAGACCCGGGAGTAGGCTACGAGCAGTACTTC; cdr3_aa: CATSRDPGVGYEQYF
j_call: TRBJ2-1; d_call: TRBD2; v_call: TRBV6-1; clone_size: many; cdr3_nt: TGTGCCAGCAGTGGGCTAGCGGGAACGATCAATGAGCAGTTCTTC; cdr3_aa: CASSGLAGTINEQFF
j_call: TRBJ2-2; d_call: .; v_call: TRBV14; clone_size: few; cdr3_nt: TGTGCCAGCAGCCAAGATAAAAGGAGATACAGCGCGAACACCGGGGAGCTGTTTTTT; cdr3_aa: CASSQDKRRYSANTGELFF
j_call: TRBJ2-4; d_call: .; v_call: TRBV30; clone_size: .; cdr3_nt: TGTGCCTGGAGTGTATACAGGGCCGGCAAAAACATTCAGTACTTC; cdr3_aa: CAWSVYRAGKNIQYF
j_call: TRBJ2-5; d_call: .; v_call: TRBV13; clone_size: .; cdr3_nt: TGTGACAGCAGCATAATAGGGCAGGAGACCCAGTACTTC; cdr3_aa: CDSSIIGQETQYF
j_call: TRBJ2-7; d_call: .; v_call: TRBV5-1; clone_size: few; cdr3_nt: TGCGCCAGCACCTCCGCGGCAGGGCGAGACGAGCAGTACTTC; cdr3_aa: CASTSAAGRDEQYF
j_call: TRBJ2-1; d_call: TRBD1; v_call: TRBV18; clone_size: many; cdr3_nt: TGTGCCAGCTCACCAGACAGGGGGTATAATGAGCAGTTCTTC; cdr3_aa: CASSPDRGYNEQFF
j_call: TRBJ2-3; d_call: .; v_call: TRBV7-2; clone_size: .; cdr3_nt: TGTGCCAGCAGCTTAACAAGAGATTGGGATACGCAGTATTTT; cdr3_aa: CASSLTRDWDTQYF
j_call: TRBJ2-2; d_call: TRBD2; v_call: TRBV11-2; clone_size: many; cdr3_nt: TGTGCCAGCAGCTTATACCCCCGACTAGCGGGGGCCTCCTTCACCGGGGAGCTGTTTTTT; cdr3_aa: CASSLYPRLAGASFTGELFF
j_call: TRBJ2-5; d_call: TRBD2; v_call: TRBV28; clone_size: few; cdr3_nt: TGTGCCAGCAGTTTCGGTGGGAGGGGAGAGACCCAGTACTTC; cdr3_aa: CASSFGGRGETQYF
j_call: TRBJ2-1; d_call: TRBD2; v_call: TRBV7-2; clone_size: .; cdr3_nt: TGTGCCAGCATCCCAGCGGGATGGGAGTACAATGAGCAGTTCTTC; cdr3_aa: CASIPAGWEYNEQFF
j_call: TRBJ2-1; d_call: TRBD2; v_call: TRBV7-2; clone_size: many; cdr3_nt: TGTGCCAGCAGCCCAGGACTAGCGGGCCTTTACAATGAGCAGTTCTTC; cdr3_aa: CASSPGLAGLYNEQFF
j_call: TRBJ2-7; d_call: TRBD2; v_call: TRBV20-1; clone_size: many; cdr3_nt: TGCAGTGCGGAGCGGGAGAACTACGAGCAGTACTTC; cdr3_aa: CSAERENYEQYF
j_call: TRBJ1-6; d_call: .; v_call: TRBV12-3/TRBV12-4; clone_size: many; cdr3_nt: TGTGCCAGCAGACACAGGGAAGGTGCACCCCTCCACTTT; cdr3_aa: CASRHREGAPLHF
j_call: TRBJ2-3; d_call: TRBD1; v_call: TRBV7-3; clone_size: few; cdr3_nt: TGTGCCAGCTCCCCATTGGGACAGATCTCGGATACGCAGTATTTT; cdr3_aa: CASSPLGQISDTQYF
j_call: TRBJ2-3; d_call: TRBD2; v_call: TRBV30; clone_size: few; cdr3_nt: TGTGCCTGGAGCGGGACTAGCAGAGATACGCAGTATTTT; cdr3_aa: CAWSGTSRDTQYF
j_call: TRBJ2-3; d_call: TRBD1; v_call: TRBV12-3/TRBV12-4; clone_size: .; cdr3_nt: TGTGCCAGCAGATCGACAGGGAAAGGGCACACAGATACGCAGTATTTT; cdr3_aa: CASRSTGKGHTDTQYF
j_call: TRBJ2-3; d_call: .; v_call: TRBV5-1; clone_size: few; cdr3_nt: TGCGCCAGCAGCTTGGCCAATGAGAGCCGCACAGATACGCAGTATTTT; cdr3_aa: CASSLANESRTDTQYF
j_call: TRBJ1-5; d_call: .; v_call: TRBV30; clone_size: .; cdr3_nt: TGTGCCTCAGGGGTAGGAACGAGCAATCAGCCCCAGCATTTT; cdr3_aa: CASGVGTSNQPQHF